This TCR beta chain came from a study of cytomegalovirus exposure and HLA in healthy donors. This clone has more than one count but fewer than ten. Assay used: immunoSEQ multiplex PCR; TCRdb lists only in-frame clones, some missing. The profile shows tens of thousands of clones, approximately 97% of them singletons. CDR3 length equals 14 residues. V lost 2 bases to trimming and J lost 3 bases, with 11 bases between them. CDR1 SGDLS and CDR2 YYNGEE come from the germline V gene. J is TRBJ1-1 and V is TRBV9; maybe TRBD1 (5 bases). The sequenced sample was PBMCs. This TCR derives from a man younger than 35 in good health and CMV-seronegative. The DNA of the CDR3 is TGTGCCAGCAGCGTGGGGGGAGGGGACACTGAAGCTTTCTTT. This sequence encodes CASSVGGGDTEAFF.